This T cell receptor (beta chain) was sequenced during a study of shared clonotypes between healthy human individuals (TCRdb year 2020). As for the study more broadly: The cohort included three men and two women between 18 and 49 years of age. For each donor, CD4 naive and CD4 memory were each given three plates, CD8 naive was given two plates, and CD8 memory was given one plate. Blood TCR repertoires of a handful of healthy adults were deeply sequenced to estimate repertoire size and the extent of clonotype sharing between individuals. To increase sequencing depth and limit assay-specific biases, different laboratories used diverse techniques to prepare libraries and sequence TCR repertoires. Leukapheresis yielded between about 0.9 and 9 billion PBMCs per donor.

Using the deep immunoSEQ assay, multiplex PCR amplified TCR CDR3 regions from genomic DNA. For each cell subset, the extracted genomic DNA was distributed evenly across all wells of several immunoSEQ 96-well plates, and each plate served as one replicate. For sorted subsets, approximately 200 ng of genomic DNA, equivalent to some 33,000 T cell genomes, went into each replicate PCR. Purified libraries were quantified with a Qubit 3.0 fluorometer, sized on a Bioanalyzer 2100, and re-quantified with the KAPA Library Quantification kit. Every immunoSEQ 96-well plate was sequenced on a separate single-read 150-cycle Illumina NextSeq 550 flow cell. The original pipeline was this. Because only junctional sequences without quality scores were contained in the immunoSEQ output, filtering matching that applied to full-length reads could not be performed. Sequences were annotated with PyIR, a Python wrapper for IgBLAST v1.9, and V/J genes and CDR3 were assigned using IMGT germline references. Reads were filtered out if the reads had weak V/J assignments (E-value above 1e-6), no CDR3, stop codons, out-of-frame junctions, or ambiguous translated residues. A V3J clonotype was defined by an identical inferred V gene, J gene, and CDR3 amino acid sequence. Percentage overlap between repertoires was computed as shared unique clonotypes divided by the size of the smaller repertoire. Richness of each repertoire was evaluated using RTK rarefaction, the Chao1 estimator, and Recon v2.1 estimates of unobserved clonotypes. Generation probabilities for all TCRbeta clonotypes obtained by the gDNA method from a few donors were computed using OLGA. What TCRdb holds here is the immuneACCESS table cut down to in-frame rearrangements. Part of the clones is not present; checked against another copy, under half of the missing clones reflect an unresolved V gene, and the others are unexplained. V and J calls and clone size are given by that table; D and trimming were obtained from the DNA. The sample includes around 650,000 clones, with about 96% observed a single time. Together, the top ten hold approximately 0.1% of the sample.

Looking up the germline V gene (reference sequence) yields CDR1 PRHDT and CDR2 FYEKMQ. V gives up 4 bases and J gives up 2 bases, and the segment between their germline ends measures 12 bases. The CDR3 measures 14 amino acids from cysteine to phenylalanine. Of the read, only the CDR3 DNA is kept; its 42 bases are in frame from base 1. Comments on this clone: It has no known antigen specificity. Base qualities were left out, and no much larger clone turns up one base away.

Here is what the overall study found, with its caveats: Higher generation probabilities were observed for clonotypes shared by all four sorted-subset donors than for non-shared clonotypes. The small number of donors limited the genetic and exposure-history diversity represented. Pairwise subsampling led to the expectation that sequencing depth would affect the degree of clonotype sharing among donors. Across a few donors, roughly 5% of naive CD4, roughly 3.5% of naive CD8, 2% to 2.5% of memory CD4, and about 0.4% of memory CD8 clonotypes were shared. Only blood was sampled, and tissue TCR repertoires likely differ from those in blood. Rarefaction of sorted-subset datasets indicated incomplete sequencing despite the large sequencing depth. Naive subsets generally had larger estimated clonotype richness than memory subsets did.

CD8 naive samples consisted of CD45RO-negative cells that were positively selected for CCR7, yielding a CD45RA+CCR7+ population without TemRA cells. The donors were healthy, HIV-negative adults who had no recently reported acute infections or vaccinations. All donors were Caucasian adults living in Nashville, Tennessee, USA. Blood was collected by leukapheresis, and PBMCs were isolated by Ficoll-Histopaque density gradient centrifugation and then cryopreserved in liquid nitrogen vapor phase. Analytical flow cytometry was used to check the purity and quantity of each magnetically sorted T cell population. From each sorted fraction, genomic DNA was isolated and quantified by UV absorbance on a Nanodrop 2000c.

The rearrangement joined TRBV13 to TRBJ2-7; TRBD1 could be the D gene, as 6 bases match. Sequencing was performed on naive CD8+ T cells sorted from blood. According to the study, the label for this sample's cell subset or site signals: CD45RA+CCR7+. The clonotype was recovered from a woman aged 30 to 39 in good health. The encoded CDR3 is CASSWGHGAYEQYF. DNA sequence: TGTGCCAGCAGCTGGGGACATGGGGCCTACGAGCAGTACTTC.